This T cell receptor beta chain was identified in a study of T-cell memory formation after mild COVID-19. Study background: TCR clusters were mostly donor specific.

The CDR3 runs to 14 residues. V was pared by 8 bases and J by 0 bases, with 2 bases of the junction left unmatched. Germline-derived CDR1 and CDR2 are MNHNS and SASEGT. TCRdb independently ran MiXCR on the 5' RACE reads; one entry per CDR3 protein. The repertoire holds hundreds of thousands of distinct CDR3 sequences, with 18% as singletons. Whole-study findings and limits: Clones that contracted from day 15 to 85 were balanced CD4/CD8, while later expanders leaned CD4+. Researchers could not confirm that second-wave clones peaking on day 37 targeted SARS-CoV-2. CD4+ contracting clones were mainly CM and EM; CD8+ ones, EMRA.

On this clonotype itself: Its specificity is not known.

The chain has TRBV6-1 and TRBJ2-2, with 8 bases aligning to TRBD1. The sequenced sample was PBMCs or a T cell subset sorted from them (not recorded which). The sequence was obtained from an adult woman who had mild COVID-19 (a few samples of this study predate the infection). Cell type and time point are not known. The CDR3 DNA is TGTGCCAGCGAGGGACAGGCGAACACCGGGGAGCTGTTTTTT. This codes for CASEGQANTGELFF.